This T cell receptor beta chain was retrieved from a study of identical twins. Notes on the study in general: Conclusions rested on cross-sectional statistics rather than following the same donors.

Between the trimmed V and J ends, which lost 4 bases and 6 bases, there was a span of 10 bases. Germline values: CDR1 MNHEY, CDR2 SVGEGT. This CDR3 comprises 13 residues. Concerning this clonotype itself: As yet, its antigen is unknown.

Template switching (which added a universal primer site) was used, and cDNA carried unique molecular identifiers. Via MiXCR, TCRdb re-called the 5' RACE reads, giving one row per CDR3 protein. The repertoire holds some 500,000 distinct CDR3 sequences, with approximately 22% as singletons. The sample was also reused in another study, on T cells expressing NK-cell markers. From that second work: Sorted CD3+CD56+NKG2C+, CD3+CD56+NKG2C- and CD3+CD56-NKG2C+ T cells provided the TCR beta repertoires.

V usage is TRBV6-2 or TRBV6-3 and J usage is TRBJ1-5; no reliable D call. This TCR came from a woman younger than 35 in good health. Sequencing input: CD4+ T cells sorted from blood. CDR3 protein: CASSFPQSQPQHF. The CDR3 coding sequence is TGTGCCAGCAGTTTTCCCCAATCTCAGCCCCAGCATTTT.